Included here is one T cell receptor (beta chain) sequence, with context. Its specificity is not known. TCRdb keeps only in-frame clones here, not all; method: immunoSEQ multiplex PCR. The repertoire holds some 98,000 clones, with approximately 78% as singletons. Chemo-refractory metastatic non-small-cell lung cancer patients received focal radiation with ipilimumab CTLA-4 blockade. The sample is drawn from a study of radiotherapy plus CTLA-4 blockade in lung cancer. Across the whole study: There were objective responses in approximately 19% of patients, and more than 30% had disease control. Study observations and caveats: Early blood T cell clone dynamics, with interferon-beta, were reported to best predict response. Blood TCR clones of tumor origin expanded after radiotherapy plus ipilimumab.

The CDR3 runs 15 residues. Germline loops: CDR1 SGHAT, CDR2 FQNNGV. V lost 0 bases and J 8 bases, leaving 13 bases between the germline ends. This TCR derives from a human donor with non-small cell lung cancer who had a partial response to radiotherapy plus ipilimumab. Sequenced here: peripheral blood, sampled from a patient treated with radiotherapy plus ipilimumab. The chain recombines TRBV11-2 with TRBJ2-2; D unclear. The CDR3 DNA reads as TGTGCCAGCAGCTTAGATATCTCCCCCGTAGGGGAGCTGTTTTTT. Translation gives CASSLDISPVGELFF.